Listed here are 21 T cell receptor beta chains from one sample, sequenced in a study of response to subunit inactivated influenza vaccine (dated by TCRdb to the late 2010s). Libraries were prepared through RT-PCR. The instrument given in TCRdb is Illumina HiSeq 2500. Using fastp at Q25 and MiXCR, TCRdb reprocessed the public reads and kept productive beta chains. Identical CDR3 proteins give one entry, which carries the most common genes and DNA. This sample gives about 540,000 distinct CDR3 sequences in total; around 13% of them show up just once. 11% of the sample belongs to the ten largest clones. The specimen comprised PBMCs from blood, sampled 12 days after vaccination. The source is a man in his forties or fifties who received an inactivated influenza vaccine. Donor details come from another sample of the same person, matched by shared clones.

The gene calls are TRBV7-2 and TRBJ2-3, with 8 bases fitting TRBD2. This CDR3 comprises 16 residues. Germline V gene sequence: CDR1 SGHTA, CDR2 FQGNSA. V shed 3 bases, J shed 3 bases, and the junction held 8 bases outside the gene matches. CDR3 DNA sequence: TGTGCCAGCAGCTTTTCGGGACTAGGAGGTACAGATACGCAGTATTTT. Its translation is CASSFSGLGGTDTQYF. The whole variable domain, filled in from reference TRBV7-2 and TRBJ2-3, reads GAGVSQSPSNKVTEKGKDVELRCDPISGHTALYWYRQSLGQGLEFLIYFQGNSAPDKSGLPSDRFSAERTGGSVSTLTIQRTQQEDSAVYLCASSFSGLGGTDTQYFGPGTRLTVL.

The V gene is TRBV6-2 or TRBV6-3, the J gene TRBJ2-5; D is ambiguous. In germline, CDR1 is MNHEY, CDR2 SVGEGT. V was trimmed by 4 bases and J by 3 bases, leaving 18 bases between them. The CDR3 runs to 16 residues. DNA for the CDR3: TGTGCCAGCAGTTTTCGCCCCATAACACCGAAAGAGACCCAGTACTTC. It encodes CASSFRPITPKETQYF.

This clonotype has ten or more counts. The V gene is TRBV5-1, the J gene TRBJ1-1, with D maybe TRBD1 (5 bases). CDR1 and CDR2 (germline): SGHRS, YFSETQ. The CDR3 loop spans 14 amino acids. V was trimmed by 2 bases and J by 0 bases, leaving 8 bases between them. In nucleotides, the CDR3 is TGCGCCAGCAGCTTTTCAGGGATGAACACTGAAGCTTTCTTT. This sequence encodes CASSFSGMNTEAFF.

V usage is TRBV6-2 or TRBV6-3 and J usage is TRBJ2-7; D assignment may be TRBD1 or TRBD2 (5 bases each). Trimming shortened V by 7 bases and J by 3 bases, and 16 bases separated the two germline ends. The CDR3 covers 14 residues. The V gene's germline CDR1 is MNHEY and CDR2 SVGEGT. CDR3 bases: TGTGCCAGCAACCCTTGGGGGAGCGGCTACGAGCAGTACTTC. It translates to CASNPWGSGYEQYF.

This clonotype occurred a few times. The chain joins TRBV7-2 to TRBJ2-2; perhaps D is TRBD1 or TRBD2 (5 bases each). The V end lost 5 bases, the J end lost 2 bases, and 15 bases lay between the germline ends. Germline-derived CDR1 and CDR2 are SGHTA and FQGNSA. The CDR3 length is 16 residues. The DNA for the CDR3 is TGTGCCAGCAGCCCGTTGAGGGGCCATAACACCGGGGAGCTGTTTTTT. Translated: CASSPLRGHNTGELFF.

DNA of the CDR3: TGCAGTGCTGGACAGGGAGGCGAGCAGTACTTC. This sequence encodes CSAGQGGEQYF. The V and J genes are TRBV20-1 and TRBJ2-7; the match to TRBD1 covers 8 bases. V shed 5 bases and J 6 bases; nucleotides not matched to a gene: 3. The CDR3 totals 11 residues. Per the germline V gene, CDR1 is DFQATT and CDR2 is SNEGSKA (reference sequence).

The chain employs TRBV7-9 and TRBJ2-5, with D perhaps TRBD1 (5 bases). Germline V gives CDR1 SEHNR, CDR2 FQNEAQ (reference sequence). CDR3 length equals 17 residues. V dropped 5 bases and J dropped 5 bases, with 24 bases sitting between them. CDR3 sequence (DNA): TGTGCCAGCAGCCCAGGGTTAAGGCCCGGAGTGGGTGAGACCCAGTACTTC. It specifies CASSPGLRPGVGETQYF.

This clonotype was seen a few times. DNA of the CDR3: TGCGCCAGCAGCGATCTAGGGGCAATGGGTGAGCAGTTCTTC. Translated: CASSDLGAMGEQFF. This sequence joins TRBV5-1 and TRBJ2-1; the D gene is possibly TRBD1 (5 bases). The CDR3 is 14 amino acids. The germline V gene encodes CDR1 SGHRS and CDR2 YFSETQ. V gave up 4 bases and J gave up 9 bases, with 17 bases separating them.

A few counts support this clonotype. The chain is built from TRBV10-2 and TRBJ2-7; tentatively, D is TRBD2 (5 bases). Germline V CDR1 and CDR2: WSHSY, SAAADI. This CDR3 is built from 13 residues. The germline V and J ends were trimmed by 4 bases and 4 bases, with 11 bases remaining between them. The CDR3 is CASSGGLRYEQYF. The CDR3 DNA reads as TGCGCCAGCAGTGGAGGGTTGCGATACGAGCAGTACTTC.

This clonotype was found a few times. This chain connects TRBV6-2 or TRBV6-3 to TRBJ1-1; TRBD1 matches 9 bases. After removal of 5 bases from V and 0 bases from J, the junction contained 7 bases not matched to a gene. The CDR3 runs 16 residues. Germline CDR1 reads MNHEY; CDR2 reads SVGEGT. The DNA of the CDR3 is TGTGCCAGCAGTCTCACCGGGACAGGGCTGAACACTGAAGCTTTCTTT. Translation gives CASSLTGTGLNTEAFF.

The V gene is TRBV27, the J gene TRBJ2-1; D gene uncertain. Germline V lookup: CDR1 MNHEY, CDR2 SMNVEV (reference sequence). There are 14 residues in the CDR3. V lost 3 bases and J lost 3, with 9 bases in between. For the CDR3, the DNA is TGTGCCAGCAGTTTTTCCGACAACTACAATGAGCAGTTCTTC. Protein: CASSFSDNYNEQFF.

The chain has TRBV9 and TRBJ1-2, with D uncertain. Germline V lookup: CDR1 SGDLS, CDR2 YYNGEE. Deletions cut 1 base from V and 0 bases from J, with 16 bases between. The length of the CDR3 is 17 residues. DNA for the CDR3: TGTGCCAGCAGCGTATATGGACGGTATTCAGCTAACTATGGCTACACCTTC. Its translation: CASSVYGRYSANYGYTF.

This chain links TRBV5-1 with TRBJ2-3; D gene uncertain. The CDR3 covers 14 residues. Trimming shortened V by 5 bases and J by 6 bases, and 16 bases separated the two germline ends. Germline assignment: CDR1 SGHRS and CDR2 YFSETQ. CDR3 DNA: TGCGCCAGCAGGGAGCAGGCCACGCTGGATACGCAGTATTTT. Translation: CASREQATLDTQYF.

This chain links TRBV7-2 with TRBJ2-1; the D gene is possibly TRBD1 (5 bases). The V end was cut by 1 base, the J end by 3 bases, with 7 bases between. The germline V gene encodes CDR1 SGHTA and CDR2 FQGNSA. This CDR3 comprises 14 residues. CDR3 residues: CASSLGQNYNEQFF. The CDR3 DNA reads as TGTGCCAGCAGCTTAGGACAGAACTACAATGAGCAGTTCTTC. Full variable domain (remainder filled in from reference TRBV7-2 and TRBJ2-1): GAGVSQSPSNKVTEKGKDVELRCDPISGHTALYWYRQSLGQGLEFLIYFQGNSAPDKSGLPSDRFSAERTGGSVSTLTIQRTQQEDSAVYLCASSLGQNYNEQFFGPGTRLTVL.

The V and J genes are TRBV14 and TRBJ2-7, with unresolved D. Germline V gene lookup returns CDR1 SGHDN and CDR2 FVKESK. V was clipped by 1 base and J by 2 bases, with 12 bases between them. This CDR3 is built from 15 residues. CDR3 DNA sequence: TGTGCCAGCAGCCAAGCACCAGGAGCCGCCTACGAGCAGTACTTC. Translation: CASSQAPGAAYEQYF.

The chain joins TRBV7-2 to TRBJ2-7; 8 bases fit TRBD1. The ends lost 4 bases at V and 5 bases at J; junction bases unmatched: 10. The germline V gene encodes CDR1 SGHTA and CDR2 FQGNSA. This CDR3 is built from 15 residues. In DNA, the CDR3 is TGTGCCAGCAGCTCCCGGACAGGGACCGGGAACGAGCAGTACTTC. This sequence encodes CASSSRTGTGNEQYF.

This chain joins TRBV2 and TRBJ2-4, with a possible D match to TRBD2 (5 bases). Trimming pared 6 bases from V and 0 bases from J, leaving 12 bases between. Germline-derived CDR1 and CDR2 are SNHLY and FYNNEI. The CDR3 extends over 15 amino acids. For the CDR3, the DNA is TGTGCCAGCAGAGCGGCTCTTAGAGCCAAAAACATTCAGTACTTC. It encodes CASRAALRAKNIQYF.

The V call is TRBV13, the J call TRBJ1-5; no clear D. CDR1 is PRHDT and CDR2 is FYEKMQ in the germline V gene (reference sequence). The CDR3 covers 15 residues. V lost 0 bases and J lost 3, with 9 bases in between. The CDR3 reads CASSLGPSTNQPQHF. The CDR3 DNA sequence: TGTGCCAGCAGCTTAGGCCCCAGCACCAATCAGCCCCAGCATTTT.

This clonotype has a handful of counts. The CDR3 reads CSATSGSQETQYF. The CDR3 region has the DNA TGCAGTGCTACTAGCGGCAGCCAAGAGACCCAGTACTTC. The V gene is TRBV20-1, the J gene TRBJ2-5; TRBD2 matches 7 bases. The ends lost 4 bases at V and 1 base at J; junction bases unmatched: 3. CDR1 is DFQATT, CDR2 SNEGSKA, per germline (reference sequence). The length of the CDR3 is 13 residues.

V is TRBV24-1 and J is TRBJ2-1; TRBD1 matches at 12 bases. Looked up from germline, CDR1 is KGHDR and CDR2 is SFDVKD. The CDR3 spans 17 residues. Trimming at V came to 2 bases and at J to 3 bases, leaving 4 bases not matched to a gene. Here the CDR3 DNA reads TGTGCCACCAGTGATTCCGGGACAGGGGGCTTCTACAATGAGCAGTTCTTC. Protein product: CATSDSGTGGFYNEQFF.

V is TRBV7-9 and J is TRBJ1-2; D unresolved. The germline V gene encodes CDR1 SEHNR and CDR2 FQNEAQ (reference sequence). Trimming removed 4 bases from V and 0 bases from J, with 12 bases in between. CDR3 length: 15 amino acids. The CDR3: CASSSAPKTNYGYTF. The CDR3 region has the DNA TGTGCCAGCAGCTCCGCCCCCAAGACTAACTATGGCTACACCTTC.